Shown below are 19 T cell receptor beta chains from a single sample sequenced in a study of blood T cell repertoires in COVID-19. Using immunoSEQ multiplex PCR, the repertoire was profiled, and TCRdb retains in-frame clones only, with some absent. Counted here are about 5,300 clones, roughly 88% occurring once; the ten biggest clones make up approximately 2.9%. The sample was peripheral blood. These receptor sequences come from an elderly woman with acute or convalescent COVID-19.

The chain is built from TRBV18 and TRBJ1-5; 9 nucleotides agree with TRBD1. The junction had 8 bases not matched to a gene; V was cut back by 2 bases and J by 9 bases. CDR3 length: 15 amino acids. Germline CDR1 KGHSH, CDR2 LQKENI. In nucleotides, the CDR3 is TGTGCCAGCTCACCATCGACAGGGGGATGGCGGCCCCAGCATTTT. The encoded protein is CASSPSTGGWRPQHF. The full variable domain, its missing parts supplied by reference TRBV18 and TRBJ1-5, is NAGVMQNPRHLVRRRGQEARLRCSPMKGHSHVYWYRQLPEEGLKFMVYLQKENIIDESGMPKERFSAEFPKEGPSILRIQQVVRGDSAAYFCASSPSTGGWRPQHFGDGTRLSIL.

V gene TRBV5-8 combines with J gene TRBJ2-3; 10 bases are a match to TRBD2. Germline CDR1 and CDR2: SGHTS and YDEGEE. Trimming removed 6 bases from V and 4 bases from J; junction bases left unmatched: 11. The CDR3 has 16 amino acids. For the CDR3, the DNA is TGTGCCAGCACGTATACCAGCGGGGGGGCTGCAGATACGCAGTATTTT. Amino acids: CASTYTSGGAADTQYF.

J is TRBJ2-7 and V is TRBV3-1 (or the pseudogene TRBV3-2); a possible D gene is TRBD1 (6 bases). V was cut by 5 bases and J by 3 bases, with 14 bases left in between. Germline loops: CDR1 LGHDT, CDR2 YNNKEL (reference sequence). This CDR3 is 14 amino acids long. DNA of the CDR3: TGTGCCAGCAGCGCACGAGCACAGGGCTACGAGCAGTACTTC. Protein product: CASSARAQGYEQYF.

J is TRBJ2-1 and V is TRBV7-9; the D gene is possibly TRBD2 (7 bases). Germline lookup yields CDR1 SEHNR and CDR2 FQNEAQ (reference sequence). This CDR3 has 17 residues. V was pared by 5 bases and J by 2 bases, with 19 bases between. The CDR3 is CASSVGGGGSTYNEQFF. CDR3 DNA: TGTGCCAGCAGCGTAGGAGGCGGGGGCTCCACCTACAATGAGCAGTTCTTC.

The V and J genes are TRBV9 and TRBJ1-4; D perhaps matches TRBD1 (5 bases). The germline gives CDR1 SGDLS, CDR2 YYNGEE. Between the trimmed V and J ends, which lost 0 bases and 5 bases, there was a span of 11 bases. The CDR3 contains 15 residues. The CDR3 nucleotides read TGTGCCAGCAGCGTAGGGGGCAGCAGCAATGAAAAACTGTTTTTT. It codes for CASSVGGSSNEKLFF. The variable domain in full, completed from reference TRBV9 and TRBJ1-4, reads DSGVTQTPKHLITATGQRVTLRCSPRSGDLSVYWYQQSLDQGLQFLIQYYNGEERAKGNILERFSAQQFPDLHSELNLSSLELGDSALYFCASSVGGSSNEKLFFGSGTQLSVL.

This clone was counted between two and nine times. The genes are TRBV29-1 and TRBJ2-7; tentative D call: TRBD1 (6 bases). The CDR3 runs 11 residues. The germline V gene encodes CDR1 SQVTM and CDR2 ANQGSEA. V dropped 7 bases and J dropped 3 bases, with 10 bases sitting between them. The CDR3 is CSAGHLYEQYF. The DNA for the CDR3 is TGCAGCGCGGGACACCTCTACGAGCAGTACTTC.

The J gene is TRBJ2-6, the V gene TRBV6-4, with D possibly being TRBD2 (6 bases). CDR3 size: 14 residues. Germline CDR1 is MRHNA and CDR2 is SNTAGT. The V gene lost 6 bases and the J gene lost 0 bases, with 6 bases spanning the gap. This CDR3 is CASRGGSGANVLTF. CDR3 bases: TGTGCCAGCAGGGGGGGCTCTGGGGCCAACGTCCTGACTTTC.

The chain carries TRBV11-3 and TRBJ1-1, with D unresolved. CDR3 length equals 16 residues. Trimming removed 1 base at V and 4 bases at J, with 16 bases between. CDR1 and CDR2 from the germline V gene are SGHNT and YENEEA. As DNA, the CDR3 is TGTGCCAGCAGCTTAGCCTTGGGGAGAGGGAGCACTGAAGCTTTCTTT. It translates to CASSLALGRGSTEAFF. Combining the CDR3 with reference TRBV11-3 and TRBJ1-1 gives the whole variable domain EAGVVQSPRYKIIEKKQPVAFWCNPISGHNTLYWYLQNLGQGPELLIRYENEEAVDDSQLPKDRFSAERLKGVDSTLKIQPAELGDSAVYLCASSLALGRGSTEAFFGQGTRLTVV.

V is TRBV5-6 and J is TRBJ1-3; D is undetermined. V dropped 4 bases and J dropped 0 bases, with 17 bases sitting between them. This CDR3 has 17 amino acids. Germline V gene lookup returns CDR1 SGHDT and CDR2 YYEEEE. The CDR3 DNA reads TGTGCCAGCAGCCCCGTTTGGGCGGGATCCTCTGGAAACACCATATATTTT. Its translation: CASSPVWAGSSGNTIYF.

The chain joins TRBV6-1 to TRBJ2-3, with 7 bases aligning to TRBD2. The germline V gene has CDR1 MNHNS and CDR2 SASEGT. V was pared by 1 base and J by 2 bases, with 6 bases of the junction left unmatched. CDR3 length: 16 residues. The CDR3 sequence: CASSEGGGRSTDTQYF. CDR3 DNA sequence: TGTGCCAGCAGTGAAGGGGGGGGGAGATCCACAGATACGCAGTATTTT.

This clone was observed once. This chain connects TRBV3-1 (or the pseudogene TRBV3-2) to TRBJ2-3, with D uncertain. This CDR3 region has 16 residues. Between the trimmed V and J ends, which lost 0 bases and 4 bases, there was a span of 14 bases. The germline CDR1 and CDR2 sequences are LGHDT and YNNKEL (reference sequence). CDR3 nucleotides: TGTGCCAGCAGCCAAGAGTCAGGCGCGTGGGCAGATACGCAGTATTTT. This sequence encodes CASSQESGAWADTQYF.

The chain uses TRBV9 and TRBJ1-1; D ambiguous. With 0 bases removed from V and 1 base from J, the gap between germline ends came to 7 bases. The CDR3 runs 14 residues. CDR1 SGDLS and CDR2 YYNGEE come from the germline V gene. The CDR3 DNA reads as TGTGCCAGCAGCGTAGGCGGGGAGAACACTGAAGCTTTCTTT. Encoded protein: CASSVGGENTEAFF.

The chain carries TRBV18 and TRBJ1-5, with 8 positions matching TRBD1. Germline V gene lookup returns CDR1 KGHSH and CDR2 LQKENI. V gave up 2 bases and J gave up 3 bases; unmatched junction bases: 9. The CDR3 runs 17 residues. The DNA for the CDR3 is TGTGCCAGCTCACCATCCTTTGGGACAGGTGACAATCAGCCCCAGCATTTT. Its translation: CASSPSFGTGDNQPQHF.

In nucleotides, the CDR3 is TGTGCCAGCAGTCCGACAGGGTTCTATGGCTACACCTTC. Its protein is CASSPTGFYGYTF. The chain links TRBV12-3 or TRBV12-4 to TRBJ1-2; 7 bases are a match to TRBD1. J gave up 4 bases and V 5 bases, and 4 bases lay outside the gene matches. The CDR3 consists of 13 residues.

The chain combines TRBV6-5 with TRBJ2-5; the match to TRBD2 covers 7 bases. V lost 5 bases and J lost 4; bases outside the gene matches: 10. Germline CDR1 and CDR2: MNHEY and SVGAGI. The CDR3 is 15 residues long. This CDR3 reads CASSPTSLPLETQYF. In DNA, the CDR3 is TGTGCCAGCAGTCCGACTAGCCTCCCCCTAGAGACCCAGTACTTC.

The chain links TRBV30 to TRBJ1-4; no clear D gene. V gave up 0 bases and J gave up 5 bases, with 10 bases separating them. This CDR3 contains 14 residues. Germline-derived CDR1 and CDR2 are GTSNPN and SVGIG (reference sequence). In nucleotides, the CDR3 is TGTGCCTGGAGTGTAGGAGGAGGGAATGAAAAACTGTTTTTT. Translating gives CAWSVGGGNEKLFF.

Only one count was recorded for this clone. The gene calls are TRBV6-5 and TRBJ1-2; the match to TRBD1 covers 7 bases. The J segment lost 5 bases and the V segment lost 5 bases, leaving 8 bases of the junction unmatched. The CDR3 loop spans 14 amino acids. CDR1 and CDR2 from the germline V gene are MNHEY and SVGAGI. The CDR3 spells CASSNTHRGYGYTF. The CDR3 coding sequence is TGTGCCAGCAGTAATACCCACAGGGGATATGGCTACACCTTC.

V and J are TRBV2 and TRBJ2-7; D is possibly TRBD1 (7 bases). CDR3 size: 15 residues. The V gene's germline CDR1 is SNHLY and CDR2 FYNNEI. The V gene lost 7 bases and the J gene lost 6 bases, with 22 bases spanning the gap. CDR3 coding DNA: TGTGCCAGCACCGAAGGGGGGACCTACAGGGGCGAGCAGTACTTC. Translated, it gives CASTEGGTYRGEQYF.

Here the CDR3 reads CASSGPRDRGTEAFF. The CDR3 DNA reads as TGTGCCAGCAGCGGACCCCGGGACAGGGGCACTGAAGCTTTCTTT. The rearrangement links TRBV2 to TRBJ1-1, with 10 bases identical to TRBD1. After removal of 6 bases from V and 4 bases from J, the junction contained 8 bases not matched to a gene. This CDR3 has 15 amino acids. Germline V gene data show CDR1 as SNHLY and CDR2 as FYNNEI.